Shown below are 32 T cell receptor beta chains from a single sample sequenced in a study of T cells in Graves' hyperthyroidism and ophthalmopathy (dated by TCRdb to between 2018 and 2020). Library construction relied on multiplex PCR. The sample was run on an Illumina HiSeq 2000. Amplification of TCR beta CDR3 regions was carried out from RNA transcripts. The first round of RT-PCR for the TCR CDR3 was performed with the HTBI primer set and the Qiagen OneStep RT-PCR kit. Through fastp at Q25 and MiXCR, TCRdb rebuilt clones from the public reads, retaining in-frame beta chains. Each entry is one CDR3 protein sequence, shown with its most common DNA and genes. In all, the sample holds some 350,000 distinct CDR3 sequences, and approximately 16% of those were seen once. Roughly a fifth of the sample rests with the top ten. Sample: blood. All receptors derive from a woman in her sixties with Graves' ophthalmopathy.

The chain joins TRBV12-3 or TRBV12-4 to TRBJ1-2; possibly TRBD1 for D (5 bases). V dropped 6 bases and J dropped 1 base, with 9 bases sitting between them. CDR3 length: 13 residues. The CDR3 bases are TGTGCCAGCAGCACGACAGTTAACTATGGCTACACCTTC. This encodes CASSTTVNYGYTF.

This clonotype was seen repeatedly, ten times or more. The V and J genes are TRBV10-3 and TRBJ2-5; D is perhaps TRBD2 (6 bases). This CDR3 has 17 residues. The V end was cut by 0 bases, the J end by 2 bases, with 16 bases between. CDR1 and CDR2 from the germline V gene are ENHRY and SYGVKD. The CDR3 DNA sequence: TGTGCCATCAGTGAGTCAGGGCGGTTGGCGGGGCAAGAGACCCAGTACTTC. Amino acids: CAISESGRLAGQETQYF.

The CDR3 region is CASSRQGPANTGELFF. CDR3 nucleotides: TGTGCCAGCAGCAGACAGGGGCCCGCGAACACCGGGGAGCTGTTTTTT. The chain recombines TRBV6-2 or TRBV6-3 with TRBJ2-2, with 8 bases aligning to TRBD1. V shed 6 bases and J 0 bases; nucleotides not matched to a gene: 6. Germline V gene lookup returns CDR1 MNHEY and CDR2 SVGEGT. The CDR3 has 16 amino acids.

The chain has TRBV29-1 and TRBJ2-1; 12 bases line up with TRBD2. The CDR3 contains 16 residues. CDR1 SQVTM and CDR2 ANQGSEA come from the germline V gene. With 3 bases clipped from V and 5 bases from J, the junction kept 8 bases outside the gene matches. As DNA, the CDR3 is TGCAGCGTTGAGATGGCTAGCGGGAGGGGAGACAATGAGCAGTTCTTC. Translation gives CSVEMASGRGDNEQFF.

In nucleotides, the CDR3 is TGTGCCAGCAGCTCCCCCGGGACCTACAATGAGCAGTTCTTC. Translation: CASSSPGTYNEQFF. The chain has TRBV5-4 and TRBJ2-1; TRBD2 is a possible D gene (5 bases). This CDR3 has 14 residues. Germline V gene lookup returns CDR1 SGHNT and CDR2 YYREEE (reference sequence). V gave up 3 bases and J gave up 2 bases, with 9 bases separating them.

This clonotype was seen many times. The V and J genes are TRBV5-1 and TRBJ1-2; the D gene is possibly TRBD1 (5 bases). Germline CDR1 is SGHRS and CDR2 is YFSETQ. The CDR3 loop spans 14 amino acids. With 4 bases removed from V and 7 bases from J, the gap between germline ends came to 17 bases. CDR3 nucleotide sequence: TGCGCCAGCAGCCTGACGGCAGGGTCTCTTGGCTACACCTTC. This translates into CASSLTAGSLGYTF.

The chain combines TRBV20-1 with TRBJ2-7; D perhaps matches TRBD1 (5 bases). The V gene lost 3 bases and the J gene lost 0 bases, with 12 bases spanning the gap. This CDR3 spans 14 amino acids. Looked up from germline, CDR1 is DFQATT and CDR2 is SNEGSKA (reference sequence). CDR3 protein: CSASSAGLSYEQYF. In DNA, the CDR3 is TGCAGTGCTAGTTCGGCAGGGCTCTCCTACGAGCAGTACTTC.

The V call is TRBV19, the J call TRBJ1-2; D gene uncertain. V was pared by 5 bases and J by 6 bases, with 16 bases between. There are 14 residues in the CDR3. Per germline, CDR1 LNHDA and CDR2 SQIVND (reference sequence). CDR3 nucleotide sequence: TGTGCCAGTAGTTTGCGGGGAAGAGCGGATGGCTACACCTTC. As protein: CASSLRGRADGYTF.

In this sample, this clonotype turned up a few times. V gene TRBV20-1 combines with J gene TRBJ1-1, with D uncertain. V lost 0 bases and J lost 2, with 13 bases in between. Germline CDR1 reads DFQATT; CDR2 reads SNEGSKA (reference sequence). The CDR3 has 15 residues. As DNA, the CDR3 is TGCAGTGCTAGAGAGGAATGGGGAGGAAACACTGAAGCTTTCTTT. Protein product: CSAREEWGGNTEAFF.

This clonotype has only a few counts. The chain is built from TRBV12-3 or TRBV12-4 and TRBJ2-3; 8 bases match TRBD2. Trimming took 4 bases from V and 4 from J; bases not matched to a gene: 7. The CDR3 contains 15 residues. The CDR3 here is CASSYSGTSADTQYF. Written as DNA, the CDR3 is TGTGCCAGCAGTTATAGCGGGACAAGCGCAGATACGCAGTATTTT.

Many counts were recorded for this clonotype. This chain links TRBV5-1 with TRBJ2-2; the D gene is possibly TRBD2 (5 bases). Looked up from germline, CDR1 is SGHRS and CDR2 is YFSETQ. The V and J ends lost 3 bases and 6 bases respectively, with 15 bases between them. The CDR3 consists of 15 residues. The CDR3 loop is CASSWGEIRSGELFF. In DNA form, the CDR3 reads TGCGCCAGCAGCTGGGGAGAAATTCGATCCGGGGAGCTGTTTTTT.

This clonotype was seen ten or more times. The rearrangement uses TRBV3-1 and TRBJ2-4; 7 bases align to TRBD2. Unmatched junction bases numbered 6, after V lost 4 bases and J lost 0 bases. Germline CDR1 reads LGHDT; CDR2 reads YNNKEL (reference sequence). The CDR3 spans 16 residues. CDR3: CASSPVGGRAKNIQYF. DNA of the CDR3: TGTGCCAGCAGCCCGGTGGGCGGGAGAGCCAAAAACATTCAGTACTTC.

This clonotype was recorded a few times. The chain recombines TRBV5-1 with TRBJ2-5; no clear D. This CDR3 is 14 amino acids long. Germline V lookup: CDR1 SGHRS, CDR2 YFSETQ. CDR3 sequence (DNA): TGCGCTTCTAAAGAGGCGGCGCAACAAGAGACCCAGTACTTC. Protein sequence: CASKEAAQQETQYF.

The table lists this clonotype with many counts. The chain joins TRBV28 to TRBJ1-1; D remains ambiguous. The CDR3 covers 13 residues. CDR1 is MDHEN, CDR2 SYDVKM, per germline. Trimming left V 2 bases short and J 5 bases short, with 9 bases between. This chain's CDR3 is CASSLTWGTEAFF. The CDR3 nucleotides are TGTGCCAGCAGTTTAACTTGGGGAACTGAAGCTTTCTTT.

This clonotype has at least ten counts. The V gene is TRBV18, the J gene TRBJ1-2; 7 nucleotides line up with TRBD1. CDR3 length equals 13 residues. V lost 4 bases to trimming and J lost 4 bases; unmatched junction nucleotides: 3. Per the germline V gene, CDR1 is KGHSH and CDR2 is LQKENI. The CDR3, as DNA: TGTGCCAGCTCACAGGACAGGAGCTATGGCTACACCTTC. Translation gives CASSQDRSYGYTF.

This clonotype showed up many times. The chain links TRBV20-1 to TRBJ2-1, with D maybe TRBD2 (6 bases). The ends were cut back, 5 bases at V and 10 bases at J, with 15 bases in the middle. The CDR3 is 12 amino acids. The germline V gene encodes CDR1 DFQATT and CDR2 SNEGSKA (reference sequence). The CDR3, as DNA: TGCAGTGCTTCCACTGGGACTCCCGAGCAGTTCTTC. This codes for CSASTGTPEQFF.

This clonotype showed up many times. The CDR3 DNA reads TGTGCCAGCAGATTCAGGGGGGGGGGAACCTACGAGCAGTACTTC. This codes for CASRFRGGGTYEQYF. The gene calls are TRBV28 and TRBJ2-7; D may match TRBD1 or TRBD2 (7 bases each). V shed 6 bases and J shed 2 bases, with 17 bases lying between them. Germline V gives CDR1 MDHEN, CDR2 SYDVKM. This CDR3 has 15 residues.

This clonotype was observed many times. The rearrangement links TRBV7-9 to TRBJ2-1; 12 bases are shared with TRBD2. This CDR3 is 16 amino acids long. CDR1 SEHNR and CDR2 FQNEAQ come from the germline V gene (reference sequence). With 6 bases clipped from V and 4 bases from J, the junction kept 7 bases outside the gene matches. The CDR3 spells CASRAPGTSGYNEQFF. CDR3 coding DNA: TGTGCCAGCAGGGCCCCCGGGACTAGCGGGTACAATGAGCAGTTCTTC.

The J gene is TRBJ1-1, the V gene TRBV5-1; D perhaps matches TRBD1 (5 bases). Trimming took 0 bases from V and 10 from J, leaving 19 bases between them. The V gene's germline CDR1 is SGHRS and CDR2 YFSETQ. The CDR3 consists of 15 residues. The CDR3 reads CASSLAFSGMAGAFF. For the CDR3, the DNA is TGCGCCAGCAGCTTGGCCTTTTCAGGGATGGCTGGAGCTTTCTTT.

The sample holds a few counts of this clonotype. The chain couples TRBV12-3 or TRBV12-4 to TRBJ1-4, with TRBD1 matching over 10 bases. Trimming removed 3 bases from V and 7 bases from J; junction bases left unmatched: 5. CDR3 length equals 15 residues. The CDR3 here is CASSFMGQGSEKLFF. In DNA form, the CDR3 reads TGTGCCAGCAGTTTTATGGGACAGGGGAGTGAAAAACTGTTTTTT.

This clonotype was seen ten or more times. The V gene is TRBV3-1, the J gene TRBJ2-1; TRBD1 might be the D (5 bases). There are 12 residues in the CDR3. In germline, CDR1 is LGHDT, CDR2 YNNKEL (reference sequence). V was cut by 5 bases and J by 9 bases, with 11 bases left in between. The CDR3 spells CASSFRQLEQFF. The CDR3 nucleotides read TGTGCCAGCAGCTTCCGACAGCTTGAGCAGTTCTTC.

The rearrangement joins TRBV19 to TRBJ2-1; 7 bases fit TRBD1. V shed 1 base, J shed 5 bases, and the junction held 5 bases outside the gene matches. The germline V gene encodes CDR1 LNHDA and CDR2 SQIVND (reference sequence). CDR3 size: 15 residues. The CDR3 nucleotides read TGTGCCAGTAGTATAGGACAGGGCCCCCACAATGAGCAGTTCTTC. Its protein product is CASSIGQGPHNEQFF.

Comment on this clonotype: One end of the junction varies from germline; a read error may be responsible. The chain couples TRBV3-1 to TRBJ1-4; 9 bases fit TRBD1. The CDR3 runs 14 residues. Germline V gene sequence: CDR1 LGHDT, CDR2 YNNKEL (reference sequence). CDR3 bases: TGTGCCAGCAGCCCTACAGGGGGCAATGAAAAACTGGTTTTT. Protein sequence: CASSPTGGNEKLVF.

This clonotype was counted a few times. The chain combines TRBV6-1 with TRBJ2-7; D uncertain. Germline CDR1 reads MNHNS; CDR2 reads SASEGT. The germline V and J ends were trimmed by 7 bases and 3 bases, with 13 bases remaining between them. CDR3 size: 13 residues. The CDR3 sequence: CASTREADYEQYF. CDR3 nucleotide sequence: TGTGCCAGCACCCGAGAGGCCGACTACGAGCAGTACTTC.

This clonotype was recorded many times. This chain connects TRBV20-1 to TRBJ2-7; D is unclear. CDR3 length equals 12 residues. Germline-derived CDR1 and CDR2 are DFQATT and SNEGSKA (reference sequence). The V and J ends lost 0 bases and 3 bases respectively, with 6 bases between them. For the CDR3, the DNA is TGCAGTGCTAGAGATTATCTCTACGAGCAGTACTTC. Protein product: CSARDYLYEQYF.

There are many counts of this clonotype. CDR3 sequence (DNA): TGTGCCAGCAGTAGGCGACTAGCGGGAGTTCAGGGCACAGATACGCAGTATTTT. Its translation: CASSRRLAGVQGTDTQYF. The genes are TRBV12-3 or TRBV12-4 and TRBJ2-3; TRBD2 matches 12 bases. CDR3 length: 18 amino acids. The V and J ends lost 5 bases and 1 base, in that order; junction bases with no gene match: 10.

This clonotype has a count of ten or more. This chain joins TRBV30 and TRBJ2-7, with D unclear. There are 11 residues in the CDR3. CDR1 is GTSNPN and CDR2 is SVGIG in the germline V gene (reference sequence). Trimming shortened V by 2 bases and J by 7 bases, and 9 bases separated the two germline ends. CDR3 bases: TGTGCCTGGAGTTATAGTCGGGAGCAGTACTTC. Its protein is CAWSYSREQYF.

The gene calls are TRBV7-3 and TRBJ2-2; D possibly corresponds to TRBD2 (6 bases). V lost 2 bases and J 6 bases, leaving 10 bases between the germline ends. The CDR3 is 14 amino acids. Germline V CDR1 and CDR2: SGHTA, FQGTGA. In DNA form, the CDR3 reads TGTGCCAGCAGCTTACGGGGGAGGTCCGGGGAGCTGTTTTTT. It specifies CASSLRGRSGELFF.

In its sample, this clonotype was seen a few times. The chain employs TRBV19 and TRBJ1-1; D ambiguous. The germline V and J ends were trimmed by 5 bases and 5 bases, with 12 bases remaining between them. The length of the CDR3 is 13 residues. CDR1 is LNHDA and CDR2 is SQIVND in the germline V gene (reference sequence). The CDR3 coding sequence is TGTGCCAGTAGTCGGCCTGCCGCTACTGAAGCTTTCTTT. This encodes CASSRPAATEAFF.

This clonotype was counted many times. This rearrangement joins TRBV27 to TRBJ2-1; 13 bases match TRBD2. From germline, CDR1 is MNHEY and CDR2 SMNVEV (reference sequence). The CDR3 loop spans 17 amino acids. V was clipped by 8 bases and J by 0 bases; unmatched bases: 7. Written as DNA, the CDR3 is TGTGCCAGCTGGGGACTAGCGGGAAGCAGCTCCTACAATGAGCAGTTCTTC. This codes for CASWGLAGSSSYNEQFF.

The chain uses TRBV4-1 and TRBJ1-4; D possibly corresponds to TRBD1 (5 bases). The V end lost 2 bases, the J end lost 4 bases, and 11 bases lay between the germline ends. Germline V gives CDR1 MGHRA, CDR2 YSYEKL. This CDR3 region has 15 residues. In DNA form, the CDR3 reads TGCGCCAGCAGCCAAACCGGGACGGATAATGAAAAACTGTTTTTT. This gives the protein CASSQTGTDNEKLFF.

This clonotype occurred many times. The chain employs TRBV20-1 and TRBJ2-7, with D possibly called TRBD1 or TRBD2 (5 bases each). The length of the CDR3 is 14 residues. The V end lost 6 bases, the J end lost 0 bases, and 15 bases lay between the germline ends. Germline-derived CDR1 and CDR2 are DFQATT and SNEGSKA (reference sequence). The CDR3, as DNA: TGCAGTGCGACCGGGGCCGGGAACTCCTACGAGCAGTACTTC. Residues: CSATGAGNSYEQYF.